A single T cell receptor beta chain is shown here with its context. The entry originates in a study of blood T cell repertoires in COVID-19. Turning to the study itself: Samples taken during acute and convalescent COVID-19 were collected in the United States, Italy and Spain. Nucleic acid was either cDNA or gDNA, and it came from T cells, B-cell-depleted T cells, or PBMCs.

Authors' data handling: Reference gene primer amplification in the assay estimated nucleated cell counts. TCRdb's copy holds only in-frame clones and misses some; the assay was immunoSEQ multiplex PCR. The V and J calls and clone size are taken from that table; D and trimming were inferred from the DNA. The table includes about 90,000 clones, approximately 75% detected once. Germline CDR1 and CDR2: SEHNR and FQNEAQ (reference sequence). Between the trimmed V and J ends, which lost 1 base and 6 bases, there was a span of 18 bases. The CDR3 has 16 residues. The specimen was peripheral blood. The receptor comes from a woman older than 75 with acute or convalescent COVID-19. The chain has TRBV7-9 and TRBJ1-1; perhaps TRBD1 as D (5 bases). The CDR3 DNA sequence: TGTGCCAGCAGCTTAGATTGGGGGGACGGTTTGGCTGAAGCTTTCTTT. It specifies CASSLDWGDGLAEAFF.